Sequencing of this TCR beta chain was carried out in a study of neoadjuvant nivolumab and ipilimumab in lung cancer. V shed 2 bases and J shed 2 bases, with 18 bases lying between them. The CDR3 covers 17 residues. Germline lookup yields CDR1 LNHDA and CDR2 SQIVND (reference sequence). Remarks on this clone: What it recognizes is unknown.

Study outcomes and limitations: From pretherapy to surgery, tumor richness and clonality rose with dual therapy. TCR sequencing covered a small number of samples.

Only in-frame clones appear in the TCRdb table, and some are missing; sequencing was by immunoSEQ multiplex PCR. The sample has roughly 18,000 clones; 80% to 90% are singletons. The V gene is TRBV19, the J gene TRBJ2-5, with TRBD1 as a possible D gene (6 bases). Sequenced material: peripheral blood, taken before neoadjuvant nivolumab, alone or with ipilimumab. This TCR was recovered from an adult with non-small cell lung cancer. The CDR3 here is CASSIRSGARGQETQYF. In DNA form, the CDR3 reads TGTGCCAGTAGTATAAGGTCAGGAGCCAGGGGACAAGAGACCCAGTACTTC.